The clone carrying this T cell receptor beta chain was counted many times. This entry is derived from a study of neurological immune-mediated disorders. Each CDR3 protein is one row after TCRdb ran MiXCR on the 5' RACE reads. The sample lists about 120,000 distinct CDR3 sequences, about 3.4% occurring once. The germline V and J ends were trimmed by 6 bases and 6 bases, with 15 bases remaining between them. CDR3 length: 14 residues. Per the germline V gene, CDR1 is MNHEY and CDR2 is SMNVEV (reference sequence). The chain links TRBV27 to TRBJ1-5; D may be TRBD1 (6 bases). This receptor was obtained from a woman aged 25 to 39 with multiple sclerosis. Material for sequencing was PBMCs. CDR3 coding DNA: TGTGCCAGCAGCCCCAGGGGTTTGGGTCAGCCCCAGCATTTT. Its translation is CASSPRGLGQPQHF.